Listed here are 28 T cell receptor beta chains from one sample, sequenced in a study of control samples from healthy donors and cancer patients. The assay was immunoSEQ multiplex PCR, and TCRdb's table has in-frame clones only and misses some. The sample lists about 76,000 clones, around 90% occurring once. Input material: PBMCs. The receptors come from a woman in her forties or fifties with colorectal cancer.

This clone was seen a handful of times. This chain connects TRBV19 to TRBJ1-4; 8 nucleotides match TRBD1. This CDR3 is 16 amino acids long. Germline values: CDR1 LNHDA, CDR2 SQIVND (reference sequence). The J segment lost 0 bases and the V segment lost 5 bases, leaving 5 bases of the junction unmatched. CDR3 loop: CASSALQGATNEKLFF. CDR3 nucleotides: TGTGCCAGTAGTGCCCTACAGGGGGCAACTAATGAAAAACTGTTTTTT.

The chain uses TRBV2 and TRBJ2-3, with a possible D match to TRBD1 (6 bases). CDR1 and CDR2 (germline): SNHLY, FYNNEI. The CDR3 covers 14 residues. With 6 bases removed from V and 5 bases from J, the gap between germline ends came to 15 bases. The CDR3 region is CASRDPSRGDTQYF. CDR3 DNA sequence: TGTGCCAGCAGGGACCCTAGCAGGGGAGATACGCAGTATTTT.

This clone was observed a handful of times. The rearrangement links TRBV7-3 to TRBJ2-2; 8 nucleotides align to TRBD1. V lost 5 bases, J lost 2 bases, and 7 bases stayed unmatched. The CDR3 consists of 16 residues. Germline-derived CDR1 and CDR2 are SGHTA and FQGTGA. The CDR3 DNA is TGTGCCAGCAGCCTAGGAGGACAGGGCAACACCGGGGAGCTGTTTTTT. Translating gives CASSLGGQGNTGELFF.

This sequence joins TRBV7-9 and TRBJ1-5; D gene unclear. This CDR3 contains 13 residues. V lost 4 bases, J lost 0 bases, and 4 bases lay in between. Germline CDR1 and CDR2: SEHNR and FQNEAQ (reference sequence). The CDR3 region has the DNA TGTGCCAGCAGCTATTATAGCAATCAGCCCCAGCATTTT. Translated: CASSYYSNQPQHF.

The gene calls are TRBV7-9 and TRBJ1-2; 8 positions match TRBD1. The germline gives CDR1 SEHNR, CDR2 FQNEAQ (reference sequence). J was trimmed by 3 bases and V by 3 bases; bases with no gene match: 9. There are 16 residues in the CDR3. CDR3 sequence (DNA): TGTGCCAGCAGCTTCACAAACAGGGGGGTTGACTATGGCTACACCTTC. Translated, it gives CASSFTNRGVDYGYTF.

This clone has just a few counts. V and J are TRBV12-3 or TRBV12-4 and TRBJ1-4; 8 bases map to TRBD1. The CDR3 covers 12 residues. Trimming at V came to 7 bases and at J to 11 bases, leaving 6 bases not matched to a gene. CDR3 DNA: TGTGCCAGCACCCCAGGGGGCTTGAAACTGTTTTTT. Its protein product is CASTPGGLKLFF.

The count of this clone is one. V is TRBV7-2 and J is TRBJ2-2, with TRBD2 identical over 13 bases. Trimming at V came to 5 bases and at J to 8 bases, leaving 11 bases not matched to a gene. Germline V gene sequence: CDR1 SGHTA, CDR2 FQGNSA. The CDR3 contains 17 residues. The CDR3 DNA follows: TGTGCCAGCAGCCCCCTCCCCGGGACTAGCGGGGCTGGGGAGCTGTTTTTT. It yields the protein CASSPLPGTSGAGELFF.

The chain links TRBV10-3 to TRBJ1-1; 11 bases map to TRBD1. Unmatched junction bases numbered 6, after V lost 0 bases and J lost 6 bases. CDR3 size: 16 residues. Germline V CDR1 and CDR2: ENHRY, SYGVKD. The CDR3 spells CAISESWGQGGPEAFF. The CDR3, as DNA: TGTGCCATCAGTGAGTCCTGGGGACAGGGGGGCCCTGAAGCTTTCTTT.

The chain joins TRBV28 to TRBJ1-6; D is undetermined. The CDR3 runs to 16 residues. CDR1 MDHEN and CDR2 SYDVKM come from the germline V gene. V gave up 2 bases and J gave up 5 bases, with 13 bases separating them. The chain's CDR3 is CASSLINGLNNSPLHF. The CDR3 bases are TGTGCCAGCAGTTTAATAAACGGGCTCAATAATTCACCCCTCCACTTT.

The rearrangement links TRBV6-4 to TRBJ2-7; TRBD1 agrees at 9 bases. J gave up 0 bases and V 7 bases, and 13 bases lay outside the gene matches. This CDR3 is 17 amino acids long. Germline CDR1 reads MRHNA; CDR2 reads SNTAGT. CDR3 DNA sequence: TGTGCCAGCATAAAACTTTGGACAGGGGCCTCCTCCTACGAGCAGTACGTC. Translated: CASIKLWTGASSYEQYV.

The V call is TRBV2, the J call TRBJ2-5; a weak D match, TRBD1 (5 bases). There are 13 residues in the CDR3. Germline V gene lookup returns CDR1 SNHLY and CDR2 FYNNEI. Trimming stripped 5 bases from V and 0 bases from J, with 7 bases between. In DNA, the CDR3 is TGTGCCAGCAGTTACAGGTACCAAGAGACCCAGTACTTC. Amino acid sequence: CASSYRYQETQYF.

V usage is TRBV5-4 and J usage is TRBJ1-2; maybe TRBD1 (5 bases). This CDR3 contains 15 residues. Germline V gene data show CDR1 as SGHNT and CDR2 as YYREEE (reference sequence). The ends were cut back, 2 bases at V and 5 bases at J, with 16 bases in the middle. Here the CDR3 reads CASSLSLDSAYGYTF. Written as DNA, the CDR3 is TGTGCCAGCAGCTTATCGCTCGACAGCGCATATGGCTACACCTTC.

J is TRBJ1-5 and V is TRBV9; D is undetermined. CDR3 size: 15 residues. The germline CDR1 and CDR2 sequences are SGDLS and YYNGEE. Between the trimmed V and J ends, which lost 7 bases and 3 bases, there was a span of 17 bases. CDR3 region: CASSPGRSVNQPQHF. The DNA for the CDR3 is TGTGCCAGCTCTCCCGGGAGGTCAGTCAATCAGCCCCAGCATTTT.

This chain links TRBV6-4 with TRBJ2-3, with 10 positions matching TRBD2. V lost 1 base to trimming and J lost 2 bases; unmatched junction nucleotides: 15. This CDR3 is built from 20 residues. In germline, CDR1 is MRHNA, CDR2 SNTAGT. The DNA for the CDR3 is TGTGCCAGCAGTGACTTTTTCCCCACCACTAGCGGGGAACCCACAGATACGCAGTATTTT. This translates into CASSDFFPTTSGEPTDTQYF.

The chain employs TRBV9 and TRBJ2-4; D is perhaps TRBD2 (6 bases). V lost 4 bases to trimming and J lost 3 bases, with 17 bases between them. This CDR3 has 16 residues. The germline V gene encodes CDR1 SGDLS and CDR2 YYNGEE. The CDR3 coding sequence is TGTGCCAGCAGCCCCCATGGGGGGAATTTCAAAAACATTCAGTACTTC. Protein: CASSPHGGNFKNIQYF.

The CDR3, as DNA: TGTGCCAGCAGTAATCTGGCGGGGATTAACACTGAAGCTTTCTTT. The encoded protein is CASSNLAGINTEAFF. The V gene is TRBV28, the J gene TRBJ1-1; D uncertain. This CDR3 is 15 amino acids long. V lost 5 bases to trimming and J lost 2 bases, with 15 bases between them. The V gene's germline CDR1 is MDHEN and CDR2 SYDVKM.

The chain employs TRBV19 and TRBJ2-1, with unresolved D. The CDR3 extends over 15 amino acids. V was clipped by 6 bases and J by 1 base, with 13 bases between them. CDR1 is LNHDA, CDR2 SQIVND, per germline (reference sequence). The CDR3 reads CASSITVVSYNEQFF. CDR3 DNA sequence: TGTGCCAGTAGCATAACGGTTGTGTCCTACAATGAGCAGTTCTTC.

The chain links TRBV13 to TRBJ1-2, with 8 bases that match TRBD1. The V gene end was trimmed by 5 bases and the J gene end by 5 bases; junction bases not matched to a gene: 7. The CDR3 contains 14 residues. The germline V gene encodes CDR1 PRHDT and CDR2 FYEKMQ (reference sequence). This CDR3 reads CASSGRTGRYGYTF. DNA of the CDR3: TGTGCCAGCAGCGGAAGGACAGGGAGATATGGCTACACCTTC.

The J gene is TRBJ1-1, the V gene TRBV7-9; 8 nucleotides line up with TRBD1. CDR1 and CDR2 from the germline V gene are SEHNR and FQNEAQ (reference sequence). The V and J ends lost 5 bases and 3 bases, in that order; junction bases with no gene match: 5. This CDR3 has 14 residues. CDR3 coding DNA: TGTGCCAGCAGCCTGACAGGGGCGGACACTGAAGCTTTCTTT. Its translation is CASSLTGADTEAFF.

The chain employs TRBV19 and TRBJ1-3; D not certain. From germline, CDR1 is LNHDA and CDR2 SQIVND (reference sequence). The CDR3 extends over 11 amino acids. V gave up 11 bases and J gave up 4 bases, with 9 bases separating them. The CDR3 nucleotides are TGTGCCTCCCAGACCGGAAACACCATATATTTT. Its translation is CASQTGNTIYF.

CDR3 amino acids: CASSQTGGLNEQFF. The CDR3 DNA sequence: TGTGCCAGTAGTCAGACAGGGGGACTCAATGAGCAGTTCTTC. The chain links TRBV19 to TRBJ2-1; 9 nucleotides agree with TRBD1. J gave up 6 bases and V 5 bases, and 5 bases lay outside the gene matches. CDR3 size: 14 residues. From germline, CDR1 is LNHDA and CDR2 SQIVND (reference sequence).

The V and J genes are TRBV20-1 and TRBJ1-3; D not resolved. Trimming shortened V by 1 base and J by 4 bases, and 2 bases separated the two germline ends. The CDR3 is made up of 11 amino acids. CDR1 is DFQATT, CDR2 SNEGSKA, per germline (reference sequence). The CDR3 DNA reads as TGCAGTGCTAGAGGGGGAAACACCATATATTTT. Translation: CSARGGNTIYF.

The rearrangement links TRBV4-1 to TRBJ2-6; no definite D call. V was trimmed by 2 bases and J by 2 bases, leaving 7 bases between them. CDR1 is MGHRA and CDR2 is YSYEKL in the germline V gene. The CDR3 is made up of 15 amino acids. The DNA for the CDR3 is TGCGCCAGCAGCCAACCCAGCCCTGGGGCCAACGTCCTGACTTTC. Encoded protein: CASSQPSPGANVLTF.

This chain's CDR3 is CASSQDVTGGYNEQFF. In DNA form, the CDR3 reads TGCGCCAGCAGCCAAGATGTGACAGGGGGGTACAATGAGCAGTTCTTC. This chain uses TRBV4-1 with TRBJ2-1; 9 nucleotides match TRBD1. V lost 0 bases to trimming and J lost 4 bases; unmatched junction nucleotides: 4. The CDR3 spans 16 residues. Germline CDR1 reads MGHRA; CDR2 reads YSYEKL.

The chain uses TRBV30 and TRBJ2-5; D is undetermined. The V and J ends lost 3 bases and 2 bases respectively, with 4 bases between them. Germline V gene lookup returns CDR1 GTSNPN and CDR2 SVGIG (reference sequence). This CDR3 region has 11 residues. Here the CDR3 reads CAWRGQETQYF. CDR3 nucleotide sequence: TGTGCCTGGAGGGGGCAAGAGACCCAGTACTTC. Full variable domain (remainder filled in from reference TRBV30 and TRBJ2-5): SQTIHQWPATLVQPVGSPLSLECTVEGTSNPNLYWYRQAAGRGLQLLFYSVGIGQISSEVPQNLSASRPQDRQFILSSKKLLLSDSGFYLCAWRGQETQYFGPGTRLLVL.

The CDR3 region has the DNA TGTGCCAGCAGTGGAGGACGACAGGGAAATCAGCCCCAGCATTTT. It encodes CASSGGRQGNQPQHF. This sequence joins TRBV2 and TRBJ1-5; TRBD1 agrees at 7 bases. This CDR3 region has 15 residues. Per the germline V gene, CDR1 is SNHLY and CDR2 is FYNNEI. The J segment lost 4 bases and the V segment lost 4 bases, leaving 7 bases of the junction unmatched.

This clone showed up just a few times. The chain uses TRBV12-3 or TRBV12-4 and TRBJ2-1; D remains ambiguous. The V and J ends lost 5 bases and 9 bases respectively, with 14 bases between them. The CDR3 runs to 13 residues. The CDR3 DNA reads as TGTGCCAGCAGTCCCCAACGCGCAGCTGAGCAGTTCTTC. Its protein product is CASSPQRAAEQFF.

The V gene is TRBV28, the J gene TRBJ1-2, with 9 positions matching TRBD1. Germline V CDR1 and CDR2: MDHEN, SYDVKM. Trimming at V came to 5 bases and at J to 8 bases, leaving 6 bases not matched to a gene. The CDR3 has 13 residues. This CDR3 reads CASSTGGFQGYTF. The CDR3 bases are TGTGCCAGCAGTACAGGGGGCTTTCAGGGCTACACCTTC.